This T cell receptor beta chain was retrieved from a study of cytomegalovirus exposure and HLA in healthy donors. V lost 6 bases to trimming and J lost 6 bases; unmatched junction nucleotides: 7. The CDR3 spans 15 residues. CDR1 is MNHEY and CDR2 is SVGAGI in the germline V gene. This clone was observed a handful of times. Its antigen is undetermined. Findings of the study overall: There was a cluster of highly shared sequence variants that was likely a sequencing artifact.

The PCR made use of 60 Vbeta and 13 Jbeta primers. Produced via immunoSEQ multiplex PCR; TCRdb's table is partial and in-frame only. This sample carries around 150,000 clones, roughly 9.6% of them seen once, and the ten largest clones take 6.5% to 8.5%. This chain uses TRBV6-5 with TRBJ2-2, with 10 bases that match TRBD1. Sequences were obtained from PBMCs. The sequence derives from a woman in her thirties or forties in good health and CMV-seropositive. For the CDR3, the DNA is TGTGCCAGCAGAAGAGGGACAGGGGCAGCCGGGGAGCTGTTTTTT. Its translation: CASRRGTGAAGELFF.